A selection of T cell receptor beta chains follows, all from one sample in a study of cytomegalovirus exposure and HLA in healthy donors. Only in-frame clones appear in the TCRdb table, and some are missing; sequencing was by immunoSEQ multiplex PCR. Seen here are tens of thousands of clones, roughly 65% observed once, and the top ten hold 12% to 15%. Sequencing was done on a sample of PBMCs. The source is a male donor in good health and CMV-seropositive. Both conserved end residues are part of each CDR3. A D gene is named only where the DNA matches it firmly. Some rows have no size entry. The others give once, few or many, or a class for an expanded clone.

cdr3_length	j_call	clone_size	d_call	v_call	cdr3_nt	cdr3_aa
13	TRBJ1-2	once	.	TRBV7-2	TGTGCCAGCAGCTCCGAAGTCGGGAATGGCTACACCTTC	CASSSEVGNGYTF
15	TRBJ1-3	.	TRBD1	TRBV6-5	TGTGCCAGCAGGAGACAGGGGGCAGAAGGAAACACCATATATTTT	CASRRQGAEGNTIYF
13	TRBJ2-2	few	.	TRBV11-3	TGTGCCAGCAGCTCACGGGAGACCGGGGAGCTGTTTTTT	CASSSRETGELFF
15	TRBJ2-7	.	.	TRBV14	TGTGCCAGCAGCCCTAGGGCAGGGGACACCTACGAGCAGTACTTC	CASSPRAGDTYEQYF
15	TRBJ1-1	.	.	TRBV6-1	TGTGCCAGCAGCCTCGGGTCCGGCGGGAACACTGAAGCTTTCTTT	CASSLGSGGNTEAFF
13	TRBJ2-3	.	TRBD1	TRBV19	TGTGCCAGTATGGACAGGGGGCCAGATACGCAGTATTTT	CASMDRGPDTQYF
16	TRBJ1-2	.	TRBD1	TRBV18	TGTGCCAGCTCCATCGCAAGGGGGCTTTCTAACTATGGCTACACCTTC	CASSIARGLSNYGYTF
15	TRBJ2-3	.	.	TRBV5-1	TGCGCCAGCAGCGAGACCGGGGTAAGGGCAGATACGCAGTATTTT	CASSETGVRADTQYF
12	TRBJ1-5	.	.	TRBV11-1	TGTGCCAGCAGCTTACGGGGGGAGCCCCAGCACTTT	CASSLRGEPQHF
11	TRBJ2-3	.	.	TRBV11-2	TGTGCCAGCAGCTTAGCGGGAGACCCGTATTTT	CASSLAGDPYF
14	TRBJ1-4	.	.	TRBV6-5	TGTGCCAGCAGCCAACAGGCCAAGGGTGAAAAACTGTTTTTT	CASSQQAKGEKLFF
19	TRBJ2-3	few	TRBD2	TRBV4-1	TGCGCCAGCAGCCAAGAAGCGGTTTCTAGCGGGGGATACACAGATACGCAGTATTTT	CASSQEAVSSGGYTDTQYF
15	TRBJ2-5	.	TRBD2	TRBV5-6	TGTGCCAGCAGCCGAGGACTAGCGGGGGATTGGGCCCAGTACTTC	CASSRGLAGDWAQYF
16	TRBJ2-7	.	TRBD1	TRBV10-3	TGTGCCATCAGGGATCGGACAGGCGCGGAATTGGGCGAGCAGTACTTC	CAIRDRTGAELGEQYF
14	TRBJ2-1	.	.	TRBV18	TGTGCCAGCTCACCACTATCAGGGAACAATGAGCAGTTCTTC	CASSPLSGNNEQFF
11	TRBJ2-1	.	.	TRBV5-1	TGCGCCAGCAGCTCCCAGGGAGAGCAGTTCTTC	CASSSQGEQFF
15	TRBJ1-2	few	.	TRBV6-5	TGTGCCAGCAATCCGACACATACTTCTAACTATGGCTACACCTTC	CASNPTHTSNYGYTF
16	TRBJ1-4	.	TRBD1	TRBV19	TGTGCCAGTAGCCCTCGGAAGGGGACAGGGGATGAAAAACTGTTTTTT	CASSPRKGTGDEKLFF
15	TRBJ1-2	.	.	TRBV7-3	TGTGCCAGCAGCTCCTGGGGAGGGATTAACTATGGCTACACCTTC	CASSSWGGINYGYTF
12	TRBJ1-5	few	.	TRBV6-1	TGTGCCAGCAGTGGCAGGAATCAGCCCCAGCATTTT	CASSGRNQPQHF
13	TRBJ2-3	.	TRBD1	TRBV11-2	TGTGCCAGCACAAGAGGGGGCGCAGATACGCAGTATTTT	CASTRGGADTQYF
14	TRBJ2-2	.	TRBD2	TRBV7-3	TGTGCCAGCAGCGCCCCCGCCGGGGGGAAAAAGCTGTTTTTT	CASSAPAGGKKLFF
14	TRBJ1-1	.	.	TRBV6-5	TGTGCCAGCAGTAACAGCGGGGGGAACACTGAAGCTTTCTTT	CASSNSGGNTEAFF
15	TRBJ1-2	.	TRBD1	TRBV6-1	TGTGCCAGCAGAGGATCCGGGACAGCCCTCTATGGCTACACCTTC	CASRGSGTALYGYTF
14	TRBJ2-1	.	.	TRBV11-2	TGTGCCAGCAGCCAAAGCAGCGGGTACAATGAGCAGTTCTTC	CASSQSSGYNEQFF
16	TRBJ2-5	.	TRBD1	TRBV18	TGTGCCAGCTCACCACCTGGACAGGGGGGAGTAAAGACCCAGTACTTC	CASSPPGQGGVKTQYF
14	TRBJ1-3	once	TRBD1	TRBV18	TGTGCCAGCTCGTCGGGACAGGTCGGAAACACCATATATTTT	CASSSGQVGNTIYF
14	TRBJ1-4	.	TRBD1	TRBV7-9	TGTTCCAGCAGTCGACAGGGCGTGATTGAAAAACTGTTTTTT	CSSSRQGVIEKLFF
14	TRBJ1-1	.	.	TRBV6-1	TGTGCCAGCAGTGAATTGGCAGGGGTCACTGAAGCTTTCTTT	CASSELAGVTEAFF
16	TRBJ2-5	once	TRBD1	TRBV10-1	TGCGCCAGCAGTGATGAGGGACAGGGGGTCCGGGAGACCCAGTACTTC	CASSDEGQGVRETQYF
14	TRBJ2-2	.	TRBD1	TRBV6-5	TGTGCCAGCAGCGTACAGGGGTACACCGGGGAGCTGTTTTTT	CASSVQGYTGELFF
15	TRBJ2-7	.	TRBD2	TRBV27	TGTGCCAGCAGTTTTACTAGCGGTAGCTCCTACGAGCAGTACTTC	CASSFTSGSSYEQYF
16	TRBJ2-2	.	TRBD2	TRBV6-5	TGTGCCAGCAGTTACCTCAGCGGGGGGAACACCGGGGAGCTGTTTTTT	CASSYLSGGNTGELFF
16	TRBJ2-5	.	TRBD2	TRBV5-1	TGCGCCAGCAGCTTGCCGTTAGCGGGAGGGGGTGAGACCCAGTACTTC	CASSLPLAGGGETQYF
16	TRBJ2-1	few	TRBD1	TRBV18	TGTGCCAGCTCGCCCGGGACAGGTAGAGGCCGCAATGAGCAGTTCTTC	CASSPGTGRGRNEQFF
13	TRBJ1-1	.	.	TRBV5-1	TGCGCCAGCAGCTTACAGGACGGAACTGAAGCTTTCTTT	CASSLQDGTEAFF
15	TRBJ1-4	few	TRBD1	TRBV7-9	TGTTCCAGCAGCTCCGGACAGGTTGATAATGAAAAACTGTTTTTT	CSSSSGQVDNEKLFF
12	TRBJ1-2	.	TRBD1	TRBV6-5	TGTGCCAGCAGTACAGGACAGGGTGGCTACACCTTC	CASSTGQGGYTF
15	TRBJ1-3	.	.	TRBV28	TGTGCCAGCAGTCTACTAGGGGGATCGGGAAACACCATATATTTT	CASSLLGGSGNTIYF
14	TRBJ2-7	.	.	TRBV5-1	TGCGCCAGCAGCTTGGTGGGCAATCTATGGGAGCAGTACTTC	CASSLVGNLWEQYF
13	TRBJ1-5	.	.	TRBV10-3	TGTGCCATCAGAGACACAAGCAATCAGCCCCAGCATTTT	CAIRDTSNQPQHF
12	TRBJ2-7	.	.	TRBV14	TGTGCCAGCAGCTCAGGGTTCCACGAGCAGTACTTC	CASSSGFHEQYF
16	TRBJ1-4	few	.	TRBV19	TGTGCCAGTAGTATTTCCCTGCCAGGGGAGGGCGAAAAACTGTTTTTT	CASSISLPGEGEKLFF
12	TRBJ2-7	.	.	TRBV7-9	TGTGCCAGCGGCCGGGAGAGTGAGGAGCAGTACTTC	CASGRESEEQYF
19	TRBJ2-3	once	.	TRBV4-3	TGCGCCAGCAGCCAAGATATCCCGACAGGTAGAACTAGCACAGATACGCAGTATTTT	CASSQDIPTGRTSTDTQYF
15	TRBJ1-5	.	.	TRBV7-3	TGTGCCAGCAGCTTAAGTGGACATACTAATCAGCCCCAGCATTTT	CASSLSGHTNQPQHF
14	TRBJ2-1	few	TRBD2	TRBV27	TGTGCCAGCAGTTTCGGGACTAGCGTGGGTGAGCAGTTCTTC	CASSFGTSVGEQFF
16	TRBJ2-7	.	TRBD2	TRBV30	TGTGCCTGGAGTGTACGGGTTAGCGGGGGGACCTACGAGCAGTACTTC	CAWSVRVSGGTYEQYF
13	TRBJ2-7	few	.	TRBV10-3	TGTGCCACTAGACGGGGGAGCTCCTACGAGCAGTACTTC	CATRRGSSYEQYF
16	TRBJ2-1	.	.	TRBV7-9	TGTGCCAGCAGCTTAACCTTCGGACACTCATACAATGAGCAGTTCTTC	CASSLTFGHSYNEQFF
14	TRBJ1-5	.	.	TRBV5-1	TGCGCCAGCAGCTTGGGTACAGGTAATCAGCCCCAGCATTTT	CASSLGTGNQPQHF
15	TRBJ2-2	.	TRBD1	TRBV27	TGTGCCAGCAGTACAAGACAGGGGGAAACCGGGGAGCTGTTTTTT	CASSTRQGETGELFF
11	TRBJ2-5	.	.	TRBV6-6	TGTGCCAGCAGTCAGAAAGAGACCCAGTACTTC	CASSQKETQYF
14	TRBJ1-2	.	.	TRBV30	TGTGCCTGGAGTGTACAGGTATTAAACTATGGCTACACCTTC	CAWSVQVLNYGYTF
16	TRBJ1-5	.	.	TRBV19	TGTGCCACCTCGGGAACCCCATCCCGTAGCAATCAGCCCCAGCATTTT	CATSGTPSRSNQPQHF